Presented here are 17 T cell receptor beta chains from one specimen sequenced in a study of regulatory T cells in long-lasting Graves disease. Time point denoted: newly diagnosed GD, antithyroid drugs for less than 3 months. RNA extracted from PBMCs served as the sequencing template. Libraries of TCR beta came from iRepertoire HTBI primers plus Arm-PCR of CDR3 regions. MiXCR, applied by TCRdb to the multiplex PCR reads, yields one record per CDR3 protein. The repertoire has 350,000 to 500,000 distinct CDR3 sequences, roughly 17% of them found once; the top ten carry about 23%. These data were likewise used in another study, on T cells in Graves' hyperthyroidism and ophthalmopathy.

The sequences come from peripheral blood mononuclear cells (PBMCs), collected at new diagnosis, from a patient treated with antithyroid drugs. Every receptor here comes from a woman between 18 and 29 years old with Graves disease.

Only a few counts were recorded for this clonotype. This rearrangement joins TRBV6-1 to TRBJ2-2; the D is unclear. Germline lookup yields CDR1 MNHNS and CDR2 SASEGT. This CDR3 is built from 15 residues. V lost 9 bases to trimming and J lost 1 base, with 15 bases between them. The CDR3 sequence: CASFVFRGNTGELFF. Here the CDR3 DNA reads TGTGCCAGTTTCGTTTTTCGCGGGAACACCGGGGAGCTGTTTTTT.

V usage is TRBV6-1 and J usage is TRBJ2-3; D remains ambiguous. Gene TRBJ2-1 matches the end of the DNA better, so the J call may be wrong. The CDR3 extends over 11 amino acids. The germline V gene encodes CDR1 MNHNS and CDR2 SASEGT. CDR3 in DNA: TGTGCCAGCAGCGAACCCTACGAGCAGTTCTTC. Protein: CASSEPYEQFF.

The DNA of the CDR3 is TGTGCCAGCAGCCTCCGGACTAGCGGGAGGCCGGAGCAGTTCTTC. This codes for CASSLRTSGRPEQFF. The V gene is TRBV3-1, the J gene TRBJ2-1, with TRBD2 matching over 14 bases. Germline V gives CDR1 LGHDT, CDR2 YNNKEL (reference sequence). V trimming: 4 bases; J trimming: 10 bases; junction bases outside the gene matches: 6. This CDR3 region has 15 residues.

J is TRBJ2-7 and V is TRBV19; weak D call: TRBD2 (7 bases). Trimming removed 2 bases from V and 2 bases from J, with 19 bases in between. The CDR3 has 17 amino acids. CDR1 LNHDA and CDR2 SQIVND come from the germline V gene (reference sequence). CDR3 nucleotide sequence: TGTGCCAGTAGTATAACCCTCGGACTAGGGGGTCCCTACGAGCAGTACTTC. Its protein product is CASSITLGLGGPYEQYF.

The rearrangement uses TRBV2 and TRBJ2-3; 9 bases agree with TRBD2. The CDR3 consists of 14 residues. The V segment lost 6 bases and the J segment 0 bases; nucleotides outside the gene matches: 1. The V gene's germline CDR1 is SNHLY and CDR2 FYNNEI. The CDR3 coding sequence is TGTGCCAGCAGCGGGACTAGCAGCACAGATACGCAGTATTTT. Translated: CASSGTSSTDTQYF.

This clonotype was seen ten or more times. The gene calls are TRBV11-3 and TRBJ2-7; tentative D call: TRBD2 (5 bases). This CDR3 has 13 amino acids. The germline V and J ends were trimmed by 5 bases and 0 bases, with 8 bases remaining between them. CDR1 is SGHNT, CDR2 YENEEA, per germline. The CDR3, as DNA: TGTGCCAGCAGCCCCGGGGTCTCCTACGAGCAGTACTTC. Residues: CASSPGVSYEQYF.

Many counts were recorded for this clonotype. V and J are TRBV29-1 and TRBJ2-7; TRBD1 aligns across 9 bases. J gave up 4 bases and V 6 bases, and 7 bases lay outside the gene matches. The length of the CDR3 is 13 residues. The germline gives CDR1 SQVTM, CDR2 ANQGSEA. Written as DNA, the CDR3 is TGCAGCGTGGCCGGGACAGGGCCATACGAGCAGTACTTC. This sequence encodes CSVAGTGPYEQYF.

This clonotype was seen repeatedly, ten times or more. The genes are TRBV9 and TRBJ1-2, with TRBD1 matching 7 bases. The CDR3 spans 13 residues. Germline assignment: CDR1 SGDLS and CDR2 YYNGEE. Unmatched junction bases numbered 3, after V lost 5 bases and J lost 2 bases. CDR3 coding DNA: TGTGCCAGCAGTGGGACAGAAAACTATGGCTACACCTTC. Protein product: CASSGTENYGYTF.

This clonotype was detected many times. V is TRBV11-3 and J is TRBJ2-2, with TRBD2 matching over 12 bases. The CDR3 length is 18 residues. Germline CDR1 reads SGHNT; CDR2 reads YENEEA. J was trimmed by 1 base and V by 6 bases; bases with no gene match: 9. In nucleotides, the CDR3 is TGTGCCAGCAGACCGAGGACTAGCGGGAATCGGAACACCGGGGAGCTGTTTTTT. Its protein is CASRPRTSGNRNTGELFF.

This chain links TRBV6-2 or TRBV6-3 with TRBJ1-1, with D perhaps TRBD1 (6 bases). The V and J ends lost 8 bases and 0 bases respectively, with 7 bases between them. Germline loops: CDR1 MNHEY, CDR2 SVGEGT. The CDR3 runs 12 residues. Written as DNA, the CDR3 is TGTGCCAGCGGACAGTTGAACACTGAAGCTTTCTTT. Protein: CASGQLNTEAFF.

This rearrangement joins TRBV20-1 to TRBJ2-1, with D possibly being TRBD2 (5 bases). V shed 3 bases and J shed 1 base, with 16 bases lying between them. CDR3 size: 16 residues. Germline V gene lookup returns CDR1 DFQATT and CDR2 SNEGSKA (reference sequence). The CDR3 loop reads CSASPPGVRSYNEQFF. As DNA, the CDR3 is TGCAGTGCTAGCCCCCCCGGGGTCAGGTCCTACAATGAGCAGTTCTTC.

Many counts were recorded for this clonotype. CDR3: CASSSGSSYEQYF. CDR3 coding DNA: TGTGCCAGCTCTAGCGGTAGCTCCTACGAGCAGTACTTC. The chain joins TRBV28 to TRBJ2-7; 7 bases fit TRBD2. The CDR3 is made up of 13 amino acids. Germline lookup yields CDR1 MDHEN and CDR2 SYDVKM. The J segment lost 0 bases and the V segment lost 8 bases, leaving 4 bases of the junction unmatched.

Many counts were recorded for this clonotype. The genes are TRBV10-3 and TRBJ1-1; D gene ambiguous. CDR3 length: 11 amino acids. The V gene's germline CDR1 is ENHRY and CDR2 SYGVKD. Deletions cut 4 bases from V and 3 bases from J, with 3 bases between. CDR3 protein: CAISADTEAFF. The CDR3, as DNA: TGTGCCATCAGTGCGGACACTGAAGCTTTCTTT.

This clonotype was seen only a few times. This sequence joins TRBV28 and TRBJ2-2, with a tentative D call TRBD2 (6 bases). CDR3 size: 17 residues. Trimming left V 3 bases short and J 1 base short, with 15 bases between. The germline V gene has CDR1 MDHEN and CDR2 SYDVKM. The CDR3 nucleotides are TGTGCCAGCAGTTTGATCGGGGGAATGGGGAACACCGGGGAGCTGTTTTTT. Protein product: CASSLIGGMGNTGELFF.

The chain uses TRBV7-9 and TRBJ2-3, with 7 nucleotides matching TRBD2. This CDR3 is built from 15 residues. In germline, CDR1 is SEHNR, CDR2 FQNEAQ (reference sequence). V shed 3 bases, J shed 2 bases, and the junction held 5 bases outside the gene matches. This CDR3 reads CASSFGTIPTDTQYF. The CDR3, as DNA: TGTGCCAGCAGCTTCGGGACTATACCCACAGATACGCAGTATTTT. Full variable domain (outside the CDR3, taken from reference TRBV7-9 and TRBJ2-3): DTGVSQNPRHKITKRGQNVTFRCDPISEHNRLYWYRQTLGQGPEFLTYFQNEAQLEKSRLLSDRFSAERPKGSFSTLEIQRTEQGDSAMYLCASSFGTIPTDTQYFGPGTRLTVL.

This clonotype showed up many times. This chain uses TRBV29-1 with TRBJ2-7; 10 bases agree with TRBD1. The trim removed 7 bases at V and 4 bases at J, leaving 7 bases unmatched. Per germline, CDR1 SQVTM and CDR2 ANQGSEA. The CDR3 covers 13 residues. The CDR3 is CSGGQGGEYEQYF. Written as DNA, the CDR3 is TGCAGCGGTGGACAGGGGGGAGAGTACGAGCAGTACTTC.

This clonotype was detected only a few times. The rearrangement links TRBV12-3 or TRBV12-4 to TRBJ2-2, with no clear D. Trimming cost V 7 bases and J 7 bases, with 10 bases left between them. This CDR3 is 12 amino acids long. This CDR3 is CASTFHGGELFF. The DNA of the CDR3 is TGTGCCAGCACCTTTCATGGCGGGGAGCTGTTTTTT.